This T cell receptor (beta chain) appears in the sequencing data of a study of PD-1 blockade in mismatch repair-deficient tumors. Assay used: immunoSEQ multiplex PCR; TCRdb lists only in-frame clones, some missing. The sample records about 39,000 clones, 75% to 90% being singletons. This CDR3 has 17 residues. Germline V gene sequence: CDR1 SGHNT, CDR2 YYREEE (reference sequence). The J segment lost 4 bases and the V segment lost 5 bases, leaving 10 bases of the junction unmatched. V usage is TRBV5-4 and J usage is TRBJ2-5; TRBD2 matches at 14 bases. The starting material was PBMCs, obtained around 40 weeks after starting pembrolizumab. This clonotype was obtained from an adult with mismatch repair-deficient cancer. DNA of the CDR3: TGTGCCAGCAGTTGGGGACTAGCGGGAGCCCGGGGAGAGACCCAGTACTTC. Encoded protein: CASSWGLAGARGETQYF.